This is a list of T cell receptor beta chains from one sample in a study of OX40 agonist ivuxolimab in advanced cancers. Clones were read by immunoSEQ multiplex PCR, and TCRdb kept only the in-frame ones, dropping some. The sample holds 100,000 to 110,000 clones, 91% seen once. The sequences come from CD4+ or CD8+ T cells sorted from blood, collected in a trial of the OX40 agonist ivuxolimab. The receptors stem from an adult with an advanced solid tumor such as melanoma, head and neck, liver or kidney cancer. The conserved cysteine and the conserved F or W are not part of the CDR3 here.

J gene: TRBJ2-1; V gene: TRBV28; CDR3 length: 14; CDR3 protein: ASAYYSGRASREQF
J gene: TRBJ2-3; V gene: TRBV4-2; CDR3 length: 11; CDR3 protein: ASSQEGRDTQY
J gene: TRBJ2-1; V gene: TRBV7-2; CDR3 length: 11; CDR3 protein: ASSLSRDNEQF
J gene: TRBJ1-2; V gene: TRBV28; CDR3 length: 12; CDR3 protein: ASSLSDSYYGYT
J gene: TRBJ2-3; V gene: TRBV7-9; CDR3 length: 14; CDR3 protein: ASSLGQEIFTDTQY
J gene: TRBJ2-1; V gene: TRBV30; CDR3 length: 12; CDR3 protein: AWAREPRYNEQF
J gene: TRBJ2-3; V gene: TRBV4-1; CDR3 length: 13; CDR3 protein: ASSQGQFGTTTQY
J gene: TRBJ2-2; V gene: TRBV6-6; CDR3 length: 13; CDR3 protein: ASHLRQGKTGELF
J gene: TRBJ2-5; V gene: TRBV9; CDR3 length: 11; CDR3 protein: ASSVDGRETQY
J gene: TRBJ2-2; V gene: TRBV19; CDR3 length: 14; CDR3 protein: ASSIALGLATGELF
J gene: TRBJ1-1; V gene: TRBV28; CDR3 length: 11; CDR3 protein: ASSDKGHTEAF
J gene: TRBJ2-1; V gene: TRBV4-3; CDR3 length: 15; CDR3 protein: ASSQGLGTGAYNEQF
J gene: TRBJ2-5; V gene: TRBV11-1; CDR3 length: 13; CDR3 protein: ASSLASTRQETQY
J gene: TRBJ2-1; V gene: TRBV21-1; CDR3 length: 15; CDR3 protein: ASSPYGAASSYNEQF
J gene: TRBJ2-1; V gene: TRBV5-1; CDR3 length: 12; CDR3 protein: ASRGQGLLNEQF
J gene: TRBJ2-3; V gene: TRBV9; CDR3 length: 12; CDR3 protein: ASSVGPFTDTQY
J gene: TRBJ2-3; V gene: TRBV5-1; CDR3 length: 14; CDR3 protein: ASSLGTGRSTDTQY
J gene: TRBJ2-5; V gene: TRBV28; CDR3 length: 14; CDR3 protein: ASSSRQGRSEETQY
J gene: TRBJ2-7; V gene: TRBV19; CDR3 length: 11; CDR3 protein: ASSMSLFYEQY